This T cell receptor beta chain stems from a study of T cell repertoires in aging, cancer and after chemotherapy. This clonotype is labeled medium-sized. Multiplex touch-down PCR with TRB-A/B primers amplified rearranged V-D-J TRB sequences. A single record per CDR3 protein comes from TCRdb applying MiXCR to the multiplex PCR reads. The sample contains roughly 3,000 distinct CDR3 sequences, 30% of which appear only once. TCR beta rearrangements were amplified from peripheral blood genomic DNA. V lost 3 bases to trimming and J lost 0 bases, with 18 bases between them. There are 18 residues in the CDR3.

The specimen sequenced was blood. The source of this sequence is a human donor in good health. The V and J genes are TRBV12-3 or TRBV12-4 and TRBJ2-4; TRBD1 might be the D (6 bases). CDR3 loop: CASSFSRRPGVAKNIQYF. The CDR3 bases are TGTGCCAGCAGTTTTAGTCGGCGTCCAGGGGTAGCCAAAAACATTCAGTACTTC.